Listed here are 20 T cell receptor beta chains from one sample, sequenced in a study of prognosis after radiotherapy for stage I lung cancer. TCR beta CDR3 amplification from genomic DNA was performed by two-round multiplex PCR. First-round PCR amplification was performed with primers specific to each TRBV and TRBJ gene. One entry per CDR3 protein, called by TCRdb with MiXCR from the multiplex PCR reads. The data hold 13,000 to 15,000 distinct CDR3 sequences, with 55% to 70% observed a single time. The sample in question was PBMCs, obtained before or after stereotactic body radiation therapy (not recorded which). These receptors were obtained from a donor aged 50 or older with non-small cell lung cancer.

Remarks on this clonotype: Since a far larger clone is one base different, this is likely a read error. Written as DNA, the CDR3 is TGTGCCAGCAGTTCCTGGACAGGCTCCGGGGAGCTGTTTTTT. Its protein product is CASSSWTGSGELFF. The J gene is TRBJ2-2, the V gene TRBV10-3; 7 bases align to TRBD1. The CDR3 length is 14 residues. Germline loops: CDR1 ENHRY, CDR2 SYGVKD.

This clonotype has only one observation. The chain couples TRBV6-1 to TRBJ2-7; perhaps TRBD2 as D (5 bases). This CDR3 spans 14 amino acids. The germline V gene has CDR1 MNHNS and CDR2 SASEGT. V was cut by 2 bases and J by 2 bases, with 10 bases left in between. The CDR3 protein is CASSELATAYEQYF. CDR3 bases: TGTGCCAGCAGTGAACTAGCTACTGCCTACGAGCAGTACTTC.

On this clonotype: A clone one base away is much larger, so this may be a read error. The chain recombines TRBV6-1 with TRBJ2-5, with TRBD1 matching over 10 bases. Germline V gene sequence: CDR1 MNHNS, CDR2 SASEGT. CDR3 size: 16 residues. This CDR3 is CAISDPVGGQGETQYF. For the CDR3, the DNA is TGTGCCATCAGTGACCCGGTTGGGGGACAGGGGGAGACCCAGTACTTC.

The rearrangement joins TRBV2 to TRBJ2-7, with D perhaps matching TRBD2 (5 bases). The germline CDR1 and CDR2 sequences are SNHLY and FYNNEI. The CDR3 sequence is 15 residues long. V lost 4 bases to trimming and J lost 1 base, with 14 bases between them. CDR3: CASSGTGMGSYEQYF. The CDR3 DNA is TGTGCCAGCAGTGGGACTGGTATGGGGTCCTACGAGCAGTACTTC.

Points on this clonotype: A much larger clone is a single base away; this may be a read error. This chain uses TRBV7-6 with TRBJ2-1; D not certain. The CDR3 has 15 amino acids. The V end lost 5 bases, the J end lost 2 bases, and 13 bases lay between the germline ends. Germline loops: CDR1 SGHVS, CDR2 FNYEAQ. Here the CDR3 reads CASSASLSPYNEQFF. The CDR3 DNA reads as TGTGCCAGCAGCGCGTCCCTCAGCCCCTACAATGAGCAGTTCTTC.

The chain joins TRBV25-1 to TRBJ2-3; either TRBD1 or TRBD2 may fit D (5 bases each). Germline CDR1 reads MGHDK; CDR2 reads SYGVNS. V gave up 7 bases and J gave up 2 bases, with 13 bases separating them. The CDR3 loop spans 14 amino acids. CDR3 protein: CASIGWGNTDTQYF. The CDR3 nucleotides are TGTGCCAGCATCGGTTGGGGGAACACAGATACGCAGTATTTT.

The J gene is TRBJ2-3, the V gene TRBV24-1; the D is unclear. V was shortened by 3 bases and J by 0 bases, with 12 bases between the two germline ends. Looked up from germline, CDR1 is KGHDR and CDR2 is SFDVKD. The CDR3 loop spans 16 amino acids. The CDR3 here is CATSDLVVSSTDTQYF. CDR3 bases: TGTGCCACCAGTGATCTGGTAGTGTCTAGCACAGATACGCAGTATTTT.

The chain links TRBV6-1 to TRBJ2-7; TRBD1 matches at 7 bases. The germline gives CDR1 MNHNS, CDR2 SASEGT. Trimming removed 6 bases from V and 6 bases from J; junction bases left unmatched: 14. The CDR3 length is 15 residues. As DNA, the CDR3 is TGTGCCAGCAGAGCTACAATCTCAGGGGGTTCCGAGCAGTACTTC. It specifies CASRATISGGSEQYF.

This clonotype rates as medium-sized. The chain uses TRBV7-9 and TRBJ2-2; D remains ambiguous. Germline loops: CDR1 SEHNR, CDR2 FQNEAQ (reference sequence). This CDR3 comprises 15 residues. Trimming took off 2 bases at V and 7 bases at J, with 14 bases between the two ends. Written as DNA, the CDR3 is TGTGCCAGCAGCTTAACGGCAGCGCCGGGCGGGGAGCTGTTTTTT. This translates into CASSLTAAPGGELFF.

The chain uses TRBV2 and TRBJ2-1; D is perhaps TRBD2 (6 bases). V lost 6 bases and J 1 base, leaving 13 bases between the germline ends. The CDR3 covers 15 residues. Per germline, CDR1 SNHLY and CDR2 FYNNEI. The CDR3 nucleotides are TGTGCCAGCAGAGAACTAGCTGGATCCTACAATGAGCAGTTCTTC. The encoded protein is CASRELAGSYNEQFF.

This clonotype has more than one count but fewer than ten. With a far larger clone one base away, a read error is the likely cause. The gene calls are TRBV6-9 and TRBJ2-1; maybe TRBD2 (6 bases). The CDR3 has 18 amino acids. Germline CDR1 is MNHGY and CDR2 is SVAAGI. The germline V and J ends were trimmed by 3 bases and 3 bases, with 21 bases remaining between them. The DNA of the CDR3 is TGTGCCAGCAGTTACCTAGGACTATCGGGAGCCCTCTACAATGAGCAGTTCTTC. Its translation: CASSYLGLSGALYNEQFF.

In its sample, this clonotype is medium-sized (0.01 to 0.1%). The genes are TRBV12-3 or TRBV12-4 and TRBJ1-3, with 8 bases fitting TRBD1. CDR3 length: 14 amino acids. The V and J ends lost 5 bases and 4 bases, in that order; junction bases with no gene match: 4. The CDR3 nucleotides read TGTGCCAGCAGTCGACAGGGGCTAGGAAACACCATATATTTT. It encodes CASSRQGLGNTIYF.

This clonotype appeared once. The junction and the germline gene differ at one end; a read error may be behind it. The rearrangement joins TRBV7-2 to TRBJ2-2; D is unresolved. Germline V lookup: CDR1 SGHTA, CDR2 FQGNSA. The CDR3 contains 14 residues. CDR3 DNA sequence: TGTGCCATCAGCCCCGGACCTATCACCGGGGAGCTGTTTTTT. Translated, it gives CAISPGPITGELFF.

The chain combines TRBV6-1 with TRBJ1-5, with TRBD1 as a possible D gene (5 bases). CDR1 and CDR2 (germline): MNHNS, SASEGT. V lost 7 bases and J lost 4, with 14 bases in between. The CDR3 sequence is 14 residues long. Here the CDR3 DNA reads TGTGCCAGCACCCCTACGGGACGAAATCAGCCCCAGCATTTT. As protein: CASTPTGRNQPQHF.

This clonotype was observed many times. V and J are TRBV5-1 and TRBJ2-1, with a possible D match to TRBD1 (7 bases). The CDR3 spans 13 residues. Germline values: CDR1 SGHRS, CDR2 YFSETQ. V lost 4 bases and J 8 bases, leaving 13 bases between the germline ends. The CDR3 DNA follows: TGCGCCAGCAGCCCCAGGGGGGTCGATGAGCAGTTCTTC. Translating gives CASSPRGVDEQFF. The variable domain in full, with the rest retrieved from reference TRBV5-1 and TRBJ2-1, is KAGVTQTPRYLIKTRGQQVTLSCSPISGHRSVSWYQQTPGQGLQFLFEYFSETQRNKGNFPGRFSGRQFSNSRSEMNVSTLELGDSALYLCASSPRGVDEQFFGPGTRLTVL.

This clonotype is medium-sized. The CDR3 sequence is CASSQLRTGALHF. The DNA for the CDR3 is TGTGCCAGCAGCCAACTAAGGACAGGGGCCCTCCACTTT. This chain links TRBV3-1 with TRBJ1-6, with TRBD1 matching 9 bases. The CDR3 covers 13 residues. CDR1 and CDR2 from the germline V gene are LGHDT and YNNKEL (reference sequence). J was trimmed by 14 bases and V by 2 bases; bases with no gene match: 4.

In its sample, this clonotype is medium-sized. CDR3: CASSLGFGGGYTF. CDR3 DNA sequence: TGTGCCAGCAGCTTAGGTTTTGGCGGGGGCTACACCTTC. The gene calls are TRBV7-2 and TRBJ1-2, with unresolved D. CDR1 is SGHTA, CDR2 FQGNSA, per germline. The CDR3 has 13 amino acids. V dropped 1 base and J dropped 8 bases, with 11 bases sitting between them.

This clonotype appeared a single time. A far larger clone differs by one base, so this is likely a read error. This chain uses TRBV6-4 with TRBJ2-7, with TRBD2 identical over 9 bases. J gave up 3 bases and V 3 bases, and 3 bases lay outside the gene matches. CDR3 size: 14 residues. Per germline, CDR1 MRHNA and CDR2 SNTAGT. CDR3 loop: CASSEAGGIYEQYF. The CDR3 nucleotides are TGTGCCAGCAGTGAAGCGGGGGGCATCTACGAGCAGTACTTC.

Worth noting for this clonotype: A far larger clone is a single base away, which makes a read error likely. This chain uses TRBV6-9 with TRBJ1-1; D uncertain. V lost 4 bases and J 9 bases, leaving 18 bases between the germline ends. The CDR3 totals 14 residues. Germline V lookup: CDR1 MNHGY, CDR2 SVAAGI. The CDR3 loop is CASSSPHGKEKAFF. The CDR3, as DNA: TGTGCCAGCAGTTCCCCCCATGGGAAGGAAAAAGCTTTCTTT.

CDR3 DNA sequence: TGTGCCAGCAGGCAGGGGGGCCAAAATTACGAGCAGTACTTC. Its translation: CASRQGGQNYEQYF. The chain recombines TRBV6-2 or TRBV6-3 with TRBJ2-7, with D perhaps TRBD1 (7 bases). The V and J ends lost 6 bases and 4 bases respectively, with 16 bases between them. From germline, CDR1 is MNHEY and CDR2 SVGEGT. The CDR3 is 14 amino acids.